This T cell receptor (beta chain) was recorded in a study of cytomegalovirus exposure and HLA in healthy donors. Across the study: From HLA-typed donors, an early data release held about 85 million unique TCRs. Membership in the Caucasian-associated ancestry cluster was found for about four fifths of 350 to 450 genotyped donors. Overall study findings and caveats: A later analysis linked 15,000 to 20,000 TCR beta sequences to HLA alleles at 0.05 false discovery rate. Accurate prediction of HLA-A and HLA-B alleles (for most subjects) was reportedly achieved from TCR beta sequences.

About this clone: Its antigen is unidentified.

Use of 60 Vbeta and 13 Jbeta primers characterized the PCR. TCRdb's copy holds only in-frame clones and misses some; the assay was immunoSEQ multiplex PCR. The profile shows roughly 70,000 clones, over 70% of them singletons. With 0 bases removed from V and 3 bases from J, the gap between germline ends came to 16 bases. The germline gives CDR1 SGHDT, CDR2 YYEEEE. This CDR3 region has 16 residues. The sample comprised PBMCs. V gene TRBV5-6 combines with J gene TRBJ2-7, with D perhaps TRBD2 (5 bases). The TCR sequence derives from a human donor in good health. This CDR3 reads CASSLGNPGSHYEQYF. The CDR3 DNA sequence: TGTGCCAGCAGCTTGGGAAATCCGGGATCCCACTACGAGCAGTACTTC. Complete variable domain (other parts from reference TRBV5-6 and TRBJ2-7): DAGVTQSPTHLIKTRGQQVTLRCSPKSGHDTVSWYQQALGQGPQFIFQYYEEEERQRGNFPDRFSGHQFPNYSSELNVNALLLGDSALYLCASSLGNPGSHYEQYFGPGTRLTVT.